One and the same sample provided the 6 T cell receptor beta chains below, sequenced in a study of T-cell memory formation after mild COVID-19. TCRdb ran MiXCR on the 5' RACE reads and lists one entry per CDR3 protein. The table has 110,000 or so distinct CDR3 sequences, about 20% seen once; the top ten hold roughly 40%. Sequences were obtained from PBMCs or a T cell subset sorted from them (not recorded which). These receptors were collected from a man between 18 and 29 years old who had mild COVID-19 (a few samples of this study predate the infection). Cell type and time point are not known.

V gene TRBV7-9 combines with J gene TRBJ2-1; D gene unclear. The CDR3 spans 13 residues. V lost 5 bases, J lost 8 bases, and 13 bases lay in between. Germline V gives CDR1 SEHNR, CDR2 FQNEAQ (reference sequence). DNA of the CDR3: TGTGCCAGCAGCGAGACACCGCTCGATGAGCAGTTCTTC. It specifies CASSETPLDEQFF.

The CDR3: CASREDSAETQYF. CDR3 sequence (DNA): TGCGCCAGCAGAGAGGACAGTGCGGAGACCCAGTACTTC. V usage is TRBV4-1 and J usage is TRBJ2-5; TRBD1 might be the D (6 bases). Germline V gene lookup returns CDR1 MGHRA and CDR2 YSYEKL. CDR3 size: 13 residues. V lost 6 bases and J lost 5, with 13 bases in between.

This clonotype was counted only a few times. The chain recombines TRBV4-2 with TRBJ2-1, with D unclear. This CDR3 has 17 amino acids. Between the trimmed V and J ends, which lost 4 bases and 1 base, there was a span of 17 bases. CDR1 is LGHNA, CDR2 YNFKEQ, per germline. Here the CDR3 DNA reads TGTGCCAGCAGCCTCATTTGGTGGGTATTGTCCTACAATGAGCAGTTCTTC. Its protein is CASSLIWWVLSYNEQFF.

A few counts support this clonotype. The chain combines TRBV9 with TRBJ2-7; D perhaps matches TRBD2 (6 bases). V gave up 3 bases and J gave up 3 bases, with 7 bases separating them. The CDR3 is made up of 12 amino acids. Germline CDR1 and CDR2: SGDLS and YYNGEE. The CDR3 bases are TGTGCCAGCAGCGACGGGGGCTACGAGCAGTACTTC. Its translation: CASSDGGYEQYF. Supplemented by reference TRBV9 and TRBJ2-7, the full variable domain reads DSGVTQTPKHLITATGQRVTLRCSPRSGDLSVYWYQQSLDQGLQFLIQYYNGEERAKGNILERFSAQQFPDLHSELNLSSLELGDSALYFCASSDGGYEQYFGPGTRLTVT.

The chain links TRBV19 to TRBJ1-3, with no clear D. Per germline, CDR1 LNHDA and CDR2 SQIVND (reference sequence). Deletions cut 5 bases from V and 0 bases from J, with 11 bases between. The CDR3 contains 15 residues. CDR3 protein: CASSPGRSSGNTIYF. The CDR3 coding sequence is TGTGCCAGTAGTCCCGGACGGAGCTCTGGAAACACCATATATTTT.

The chain has TRBV6-1 and TRBJ1-2, with 7 nucleotides matching TRBD1. There are 15 residues in the CDR3. Germline CDR1 and CDR2: MNHNS and SASEGT. J was trimmed by 4 bases and V by 3 bases; bases with no gene match: 8. The CDR3 spells CASSENRGVGYGYTF. In DNA, the CDR3 is TGTGCCAGCAGTGAGAACAGGGGTGTAGGCTATGGCTACACCTTC.